Listed below are T cell receptor beta chains from one sample, sequenced in a study of beta chain features in type 1 diabetes. TCRdb's table, derived via immunoSEQ multiplex PCR, lists solely in-frame clones and lacks some. The table records 430,000 or so clones, more than 9.5% of them present only once. The sequencing input was naive CD4+ T cells from blood. Receptors were obtained from a woman between 18 and 29 years old in good health. Each CDR3 is given with its conserved first and last residue. A D gene is named only where the DNA matches it firmly. Clone sizes are given selectively: once, few, many, or a class where the clone is expanded.

V gene: TRBV7-9
D gene: -
J gene: TRBJ2-1
clone size: -
CDR3 DNA: TGTGCCAGCACCCTTAGTCTACAGGGATACAATGAGCAGTTCTTC
CDR3 protein: CASTLSLQGYNEQFF

V gene: TRBV4-3
D gene: TRBD1
J gene: TRBJ2-1
clone size: few
CDR3 DNA: TGCGCCAGCAGCCAAGAGGAGGACAGGTTCTATGAGCAGTTCTTC
CDR3 protein: CASSQEEDRFYEQFF

V gene: TRBV10-3
D gene: -
J gene: TRBJ1-5
clone size: few
CDR3 DNA: TGTGCCATCAGTGTTGGGGTCAATCAGCCCCAGCATTTT
CDR3 protein: CAISVGVNQPQHF

V gene: TRBV25-1
D gene: -
J gene: TRBJ1-2
clone size: -
CDR3 DNA: TGTGCCAGCAGTAGGGGTTGGGACTATGGCTACACCTTC
CDR3 protein: CASSRGWDYGYTF

V gene: TRBV5-1
D gene: -
J gene: TRBJ2-5
clone size: few
CDR3 DNA: TGCGCCAGCAGCTACGGGACACGGGAGACCCAGTACTTC
CDR3 protein: CASSYGTRETQYF

V gene: TRBV9
D gene: -
J gene: TRBJ2-1
clone size: -
CDR3 DNA: TGTGCCAGCAGCGTAGCTTCCAGGTACAATGAGCAGTTCTTC
CDR3 protein: CASSVASRYNEQFF

V gene: TRBV20-1
D gene: TRBD2
J gene: TRBJ2-3
clone size: few
CDR3 DNA: TGCAGTGCTCCAGAGACTAGCGGGGGTCGTTTT
CDR3 protein: CSAPETSGGRF

V gene: TRBV7-9
D gene: -
J gene: TRBJ1-6
clone size: -
CDR3 DNA: TGTGCCAGCAGCCTGTGGCAGAACGCGAATAATTCACCCCTCCACTTT
CDR3 protein: CASSLWQNANNSPLHF

V gene: TRBV5-4
D gene: -
J gene: TRBJ2-5
clone size: -
CDR3 DNA: TGTGCCAGCAGCTCGAACAGGGTGGAGCGAGAGACCCAGTACTTC
CDR3 protein: CASSSNRVERETQYF

V gene: TRBV29-1
D gene: -
J gene: TRBJ1-6
clone size: few
CDR3 DNA: TGCAGCGTAAGACAGAGCTCCTATAATTCACCCCTCCACTTT
CDR3 protein: CSVRQSSYNSPLHF

V gene: TRBV5-1
D gene: -
J gene: TRBJ2-5
clone size: few
CDR3 DNA: TGCGCCAGCAGCCCCCAGGGAGAGACCCAGTACTTC
CDR3 protein: CASSPQGETQYF

V gene: TRBV7-9
D gene: -
J gene: TRBJ1-3
clone size: few
CDR3 DNA: TGTGCCAGCAGCTCCCAGCCTGGAAACACCATATATTTT
CDR3 protein: CASSSQPGNTIYF

V gene: TRBV21-1
D gene: -
J gene: TRBJ2-5
clone size: few
CDR3 DNA: TGTGCCAGCAGCACGTTGGTTGGGGACCGGGAGACCCAGTACTTC
CDR3 protein: CASSTLVGDRETQYF

V gene: TRBV7-2
D gene: TRBD2
J gene: TRBJ2-5
clone size: -
CDR3 DNA: TGTGCCAGCAGCCCCGGAATAGCGGGAGGGCCGGGAGAGACCCAGTACTTC
CDR3 protein: CASSPGIAGGPGETQYF

V gene: TRBV25-1
D gene: -
J gene: TRBJ2-3
clone size: -
CDR3 DNA: TGTGCCAGCAGTACCAGCACAGATACGCAGTATTTT
CDR3 protein: CASSTSTDTQYF

V gene: TRBV29-1
D gene: TRBD1
J gene: TRBJ1-2
clone size: few
CDR3 DNA: TGCAGCGTTGGTGCGGGACAGGGACACTATGGCTACACCTTC
CDR3 protein: CSVGAGQGHYGYTF

V gene: TRBV9
D gene: -
J gene: TRBJ1-3
clone size: -
CDR3 DNA: TGTGCCAGCAGCTTTCGGGACCGCTCTGGAAACACCATATATTTT
CDR3 protein: CASSFRDRSGNTIYF

V gene: TRBV5-1
D gene: -
J gene: TRBJ2-5
clone size: -
CDR3 DNA: TGCGCCAGCAGCTTCTCCCCAGAAGAGACCCAGTACTTC
CDR3 protein: CASSFSPEETQYF

V gene: TRBV6-5
D gene: -
J gene: TRBJ2-1
clone size: many
CDR3 DNA: TGTGCCAGCAGTTACGACAGGAGCTCCTACAATGAGCAGTTCTTC
CDR3 protein: CASSYDRSSYNEQFF

V gene: TRBV30
D gene: -
J gene: TRBJ1-2
clone size: few
CDR3 DNA: TGTGCCTGGAGTCGTGGTTATGATGGCTACACCTTC
CDR3 protein: CAWSRGYDGYTF

V gene: TRBV5-1
D gene: TRBD2
J gene: TRBJ2-5
clone size: few
CDR3 DNA: TGCGCCAGCAGCTTAGGGGCTAGCGGCGAAGAGACCCAGTACTTC
CDR3 protein: CASSLGASGEETQYF

V gene: TRBV6-5
D gene: -
J gene: TRBJ1-3
clone size: -
CDR3 DNA: TGTGCCAGCAGTTACCGGGGCTCTGGAAACACCATATATTTT
CDR3 protein: CASSYRGSGNTIYF

V gene: TRBV7-6
D gene: -
J gene: TRBJ2-7
clone size: -
CDR3 DNA: TGTGCCAGCAGCAATGGTCCCCAAAGCTCCTACGAGCAGTACTTC
CDR3 protein: CASSNGPQSSYEQYF

V gene: TRBV9
D gene: -
J gene: TRBJ2-6
clone size: many
CDR3 DNA: TGTGCCAGCAGCGTAGTTGGGGCCAACGTCCTGACTTTC
CDR3 protein: CASSVVGANVLTF

V gene: TRBV7-2
D gene: -
J gene: TRBJ1-2
clone size: few
CDR3 DNA: TGTGCCAGCAGCTCCGTCGACTGGCAGGGTGGCTACACCTTC
CDR3 protein: CASSSVDWQGGYTF